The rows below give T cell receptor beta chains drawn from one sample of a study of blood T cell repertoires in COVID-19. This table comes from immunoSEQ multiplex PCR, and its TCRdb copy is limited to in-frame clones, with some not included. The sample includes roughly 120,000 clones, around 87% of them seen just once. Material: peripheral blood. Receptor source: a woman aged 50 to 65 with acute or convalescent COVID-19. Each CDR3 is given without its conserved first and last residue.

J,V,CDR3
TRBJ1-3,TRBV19,ASRPAGWSGNTIY
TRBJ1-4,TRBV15,ATSRDQGFQEKLF
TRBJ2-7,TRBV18,ASSSQGSKNEQY
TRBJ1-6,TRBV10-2,ASSESWDRASPLH
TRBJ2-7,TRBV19,ASAESQGISYEQY
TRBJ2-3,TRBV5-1,ASSFSPGTSGGGGTDTQY
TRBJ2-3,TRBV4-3,ASSPRGRGTDTQY
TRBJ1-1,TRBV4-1,ASSQEGSGLGTEAF
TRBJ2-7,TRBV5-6,ASSYGLAAYEQY
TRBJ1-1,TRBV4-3,ASSPGTGEANTEAF
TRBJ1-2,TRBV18,ASSPPKGAVSNGYT
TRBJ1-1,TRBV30,AWKPGGFNTEAF
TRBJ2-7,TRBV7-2,ASSLGDRLEQY
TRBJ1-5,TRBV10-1,ASRILCRAKVSNQPQH
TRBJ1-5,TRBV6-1,ASSEARSNQPQH
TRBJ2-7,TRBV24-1,ATSDGGGDEQY
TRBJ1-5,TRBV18,ASSPQGNQPQH
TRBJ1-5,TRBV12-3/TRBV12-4,ASSLARDQPQH
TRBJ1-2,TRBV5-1,ASSLATQGYGYT
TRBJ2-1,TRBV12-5,ASGLDGTSPNEQF
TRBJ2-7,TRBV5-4,ASHSGGRRYEQY
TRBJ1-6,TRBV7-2,ASSARTSSSYNSPLH
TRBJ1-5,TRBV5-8,ASSNQGQPQH